What follows are 32 T cell receptor beta chains derived from one specimen sequenced in a study of blood T cells in healthy people across ages. Primers used in a second PCR of roughly 7 to 11 cycles were a sample-barcoded 5' primer and a J-beta primer mix. From the 5' RACE reads, TCRdb called clonotypes with MiXCR, one entry per CDR3 protein. The sample carries some 1.6 million distinct CDR3 sequences, around 36% recorded once. Sequenced input: blood. These receptors originate from a woman aged 25 to 39 in good health.

The sample holds a few counts of this clonotype. The J gene is TRBJ2-1, the V gene TRBV20-1, with no clear D. Germline CDR1 is DFQATT and CDR2 is SNEGSKA (reference sequence). Trimming took off 8 bases at V and 8 bases at J, with 10 bases between the two ends. CDR3 size: 10 residues. CDR3 sequence reads: CSPLVDEQFF. CDR3 DNA: TGCAGTCCTTTGGTCGATGAGCAGTTCTTC.

This chain joins TRBV6-6 and TRBJ2-1; D remains unclear. The CDR3 is 15 amino acids. V lost 8 bases to trimming and J lost 0 bases, with 14 bases between them. The germline gives CDR1 MNHNY, CDR2 SVGAGI (reference sequence). The CDR3 nucleotides read TGTGCCAGCGGATTTGGGGATCCCTCCTACAATGAGCAGTTCTTC. Translating gives CASGFGDPSYNEQFF.

With respect to this clonotype: The junction shows a germline mismatch at one end, possibly a read error. The rearrangement links TRBV4-2 to TRBJ2-4, with D possibly being TRBD1 (5 bases). This CDR3 is 15 amino acids long. Germline values: CDR1 LGHNA, CDR2 YNFKEQ. As DNA, the CDR3 is TGTGCCAGCAGCCAAGAGGGGCTAGGGGTGGGCATTCGGTACTTC. Protein sequence: CASSQEGLGVGIRYF.

This clonotype has a handful of counts. J is TRBJ1-2 and V is TRBV12-3 or TRBV12-4, with 7 bases that match TRBD1. Trimming at V came to 6 bases and at J to 4 bases, leaving 8 bases not matched to a gene. This CDR3 comprises 14 residues. The CDR3, as DNA: TGTGCCAGCAGAACGACAGGGAACCCCTATGGCTACACCTTC. Amino acids: CASRTTGNPYGYTF.

The chain is built from TRBV11-2 and TRBJ2-7, with TRBD2 matching 11 bases. The tail of the sequence fits TRBJ2-5 better, so the J call may be wrong. CDR3 length: 15 residues. CDR1 SGHAT and CDR2 FQNNGV come from the germline V gene. CDR3 region: CASSFGTSGEETQYF. CDR3 sequence (DNA): TGTGCCAGCAGCTTCGGGACTAGCGGCGAGGAGACCCAGTACTTC.

This clonotype was detected a few times. J is TRBJ2-1 and V is TRBV7-3; possibly TRBD1 or TRBD2 for D (6 bases each). Germline V gene data show CDR1 as SGHTA and CDR2 as FQGTGA. This CDR3 spans 17 amino acids. Trimming took off 1 base at V and 4 bases at J, with 17 bases between the two ends. As DNA, the CDR3 is TGTGCCAGCAGCTTAAGACCGGGGGCTGCCCCATACAATGAGCAGTTCTTC. Its protein is CASSLRPGAAPYNEQFF.

This clonotype was seen only a few times. The J gene is TRBJ2-3, the V gene TRBV3-1; a weak D match, TRBD2 (7 bases). Deletions cut 4 bases from V and 6 bases from J, with 20 bases between. The CDR3 totals 16 residues. Germline V lookup: CDR1 LGHDT, CDR2 YNNKEL (reference sequence). The CDR3 loop is CASSPGGGTSSDTQYF. CDR3 sequence (DNA): TGTGCCAGCAGCCCTGGGGGAGGGACATCTTCGGATACGCAGTATTTT.

This clonotype was seen a few times. The chain couples TRBV5-1 to TRBJ1-1; D gene uncertain. Germline loops: CDR1 SGHRS, CDR2 YFSETQ. Trimming cost V 4 bases and J 3 bases, with 10 bases left between them. CDR3 length: 13 amino acids. CDR3 loop: CASSALTHTEAFF. The CDR3 coding sequence is TGCGCCAGCAGCGCCCTAACGCACACTGAAGCTTTCTTT.

As regards this clonotype: The junction and the germline gene differ at one end; a read error may be behind it. The J gene is TRBJ2-5, the V gene TRBV27; TRBD2 matches 7 bases. The CDR3 covers 15 residues. Germline CDR1 reads MNHEY; CDR2 reads SMNVEV (reference sequence). The CDR3 DNA reads as TGTGTCAGCAGTTTATGGACTAGTTCTCGGGAGACCCAGTACTTC. This translates into CVSSLWTSSRETQYF.

With respect to this clonotype: One junction end does not reproduce the germline sequence, and a read error may be involved. The rearrangement joins TRBV10-3 to TRBJ2-1, with D perhaps TRBD2 (5 bases). The CDR3 totals 16 residues. Germline CDR1 reads ENHRY; CDR2 reads SYGVKD. CDR3 nucleotide sequence: TGTGCCATCAGTGGATCTAAGGGAGCGACTGGCAATGGGCAGTTCTTC. Translating gives CAISGSKGATGNGQFF.

In its sample, this clonotype was seen a few times. This chain links TRBV24-1 with TRBJ1-1; 7 positions agree with TRBD1. The germline V gene encodes CDR1 KGHDR and CDR2 SFDVKD. The CDR3 has 16 amino acids. Trimming took 10 bases from V and 2 from J; bases not matched to a gene: 15. The CDR3 spells CATAIPTGESNTEAFF. DNA for the CDR3: TGTGCCACAGCCATACCCACAGGGGAGAGTAACACTGAAGCTTTCTTT.

This chain connects TRBV7-9 to TRBJ1-4; perhaps TRBD1 as D (6 bases). In germline, CDR1 is SEHNR, CDR2 FQNEAQ (reference sequence). CDR3 length equals 16 residues. Trimming pared 0 bases from V and 5 bases from J, leaving 13 bases between. The DNA for the CDR3 is TGTGCCAGCAGCTTAGCCGAGACAGGCAGAAATGAAAAACTGTTTTTT. It encodes CASSLAETGRNEKLFF.

The chain links TRBV6-6 to TRBJ1-1; D is unclear. CDR1 is MNHNY, CDR2 SVGAGI, per germline (reference sequence). With 2 bases removed from V and 1 base from J, the gap between germline ends came to 8 bases. The CDR3 spans 14 residues. The CDR3 sequence: CASSYAGGNTEAFF. CDR3 nucleotide sequence: TGTGCCAGCAGTTACGCGGGAGGGAACACTGAAGCTTTCTTT.

In the case of this clonotype: The junction does not match germline at one end; this may be a read error. V is TRBV4-1 and J is TRBJ2-5; D remains ambiguous. The end of the DNA fits TRBJ2-7 better, so the J call may be wrong. Germline V gene data show CDR1 as MGHRA and CDR2 as YSYEKL. CDR3 size: 11 residues. The CDR3 reads CVSSQAYEQYF. The CDR3 nucleotides are TGCGTCAGCAGCCAAGCCTACGAGCAGTACTTC.

J is TRBJ2-7 and V is TRBV11-2; 8 bases fit TRBD2. CDR3 length: 14 amino acids. The germline V gene has CDR1 SGHAT and CDR2 FQNNGV. J was trimmed by 1 base and V by 5 bases; bases with no gene match: 4. The CDR3 loop reads CASSTIAGSYEQYF. In DNA form, the CDR3 reads TGTGCCAGCAGCACAATAGCGGGGTCCTACGAGCAGTACTTC. Full variable domain (outside the CDR3, taken from reference TRBV11-2 and TRBJ2-7): EAGVAQSPRYKIIEKRQSVAFWCNPISGHATLYWYQQILGQGPKLLIQFQNNGVVDDSQLPKDRFSAERLKGVDSTLKIQPAKLEDSAVYLCASSTIAGSYEQYFGPGTRLTVT.

This clonotype was found a few times. The chain is built from TRBV9 and TRBJ2-7; D call uncertain. Between the trimmed V and J ends, which lost 2 bases and 0 bases, there was a span of 9 bases. Germline CDR1 SGDLS, CDR2 YYNGEE. The CDR3 extends over 14 amino acids. Written as DNA, the CDR3 is TGTGCCAGCAGCGTCGACGTGGGCTCCTACGAGCAGTACTTC. This gives the protein CASSVDVGSYEQYF.

The V gene is TRBV12-3 or TRBV12-4, the J gene TRBJ2-3; D is uncertain. Trimming took off 7 bases at V and 5 bases at J, with 10 bases between the two ends. The CDR3 loop spans 12 amino acids. The CDR3 loop reads CASKPPLDTQYF. Here the CDR3 DNA reads TGTGCCAGCAAACCCCCGCTAGATACGCAGTATTTT.

The table lists this clonotype with a few counts. The chain couples TRBV5-1 to TRBJ2-5; D is tentatively TRBD1 or TRBD2 (5 bases each). V lost 2 bases and J lost 1, with 9 bases in between. The CDR3 is 14 residues long. Germline V gene data show CDR1 as SGHRS and CDR2 as YFSETQ. This CDR3 reads CASSFWGSQETQYF. The CDR3 bases are TGCGCCAGCAGCTTTTGGGGGTCCCAAGAGACCCAGTACTTC.

There are a few counts of this clonotype. The CDR3 reads CAKQGPGDTQYF. The CDR3 DNA is TGTGCCAAGCAGGGGCCCGGAGATACGCAGTATTTT. The gene calls are TRBV12-3 or TRBV12-4 and TRBJ2-3, with D possibly TRBD1 on 6 matching bases. CDR3 size: 12 residues. Deletions cut 10 bases from V and 5 bases from J, with 13 bases between.

This clonotype was counted once. The gene calls are TRBV12-3 or TRBV12-4 and TRBJ2-5; D is unresolved. The closer fit of TRBJ2-7 to the DNA end suggests the J call may be wrong. The CDR3 spans 13 residues. CDR3 coding DNA: TGTGCCAGCAGTTTGGTGGCGATGTACGAGCAGTACTTC. It translates to CASSLVAMYEQYF.

V gene TRBV5-5 combines with J gene TRBJ1-1; no reliable D call. Germline V CDR1 and CDR2: SGHKS, YYEKEE (reference sequence). This CDR3 region has 14 residues. Trimming pared 4 bases from V and 4 bases from J, leaving 14 bases between. The CDR3: CASSAKWSGTEAFF. CDR3 nucleotide sequence: TGTGCCAGCAGCGCCAAATGGAGTGGCACTGAAGCTTTCTTT.

This clonotype was picked up a small number of times. The rearrangement uses TRBV5-1 and TRBJ2-2; D call uncertain. CDR1 SGHRS and CDR2 YFSETQ come from the germline V gene. The CDR3 is 12 amino acids. Trimming shortened V by 6 bases and J by 4 bases, and 7 bases separated the two germline ends. The CDR3 loop reads CASKTTTGELFF. The DNA for the CDR3 is TGCGCCAGCAAAACAACCACCGGGGAGCTGTTTTTT.

The chain links TRBV5-1 to TRBJ2-2; 7 bases are shared with TRBD2. With V trimmed by 0 bases and J by 7 bases, 6 bases remained unmatched. The germline V gene encodes CDR1 SGHRS and CDR2 YFSETQ. The CDR3 has 15 residues. The CDR3 spells CASSLVAGENGELFF. The CDR3 DNA is TGCGCCAGCAGCTTGGTGGCGGGGGAGAACGGGGAGCTGTTTTTT. The entire variable domain, with the rest obtained from reference TRBV5-1 and TRBJ2-2, is as follows: KAGVTQTPRYLIKTRGQQVTLSCSPISGHRSVSWYQQTPGQGLQFLFEYFSETQRNKGNFPGRFSGRQFSNSRSEMNVSTLELGDSALYLCASSLVAGENGELFFGEGSRLTVL.

In this sample, this clonotype turned up many times. J is TRBJ2-7 and V is TRBV20-1; 9 positions match TRBD2. This CDR3 contains 15 residues. V dropped 3 bases and J dropped 3; count of bases not matched to a gene: 9. The germline gives CDR1 DFQATT, CDR2 SNEGSKA (reference sequence). The CDR3 spells CSARGSGLAFYEQYF. In DNA, the CDR3 is TGCAGTGCTAGGGGTAGTGGACTAGCGTTCTACGAGCAGTACTTC.

The chain employs TRBV20-1 and TRBJ2-6; 12 bases agree with TRBD2. The CDR3 covers 17 residues. Germline V gene sequence: CDR1 DFQATT, CDR2 SNEGSKA (reference sequence). V was clipped by 7 bases and J by 2 bases; unmatched bases: 9. CDR3 region: CSVHLAGGLAGANVLTF. CDR3 DNA: TGCAGTGTTCATCTAGCGGGGGGGCTGGCTGGGGCCAACGTCCTGACTTTC.

The rearrangement uses TRBV7-9 and TRBJ1-5; 10 bases match TRBD1. Germline values: CDR1 SEHNR, CDR2 FQNEAQ (reference sequence). J lost 4 bases, V lost 4 bases, and 4 bases had no gene match. The CDR3 has 15 amino acids. The CDR3 DNA sequence: TGTGCCAGCAGCTCCACGGGACAGGGGAATCAGCCCCAGCATTTT. This sequence encodes CASSSTGQGNQPQHF.

This rearrangement joins TRBV12-3 or TRBV12-4 to TRBJ1-2, with D tentatively TRBD1 (6 bases). V was clipped by 7 bases and J by 3 bases, with 9 bases between them. The CDR3 is 12 residues long. CDR3 region: CASTRQDYGYTF. As DNA, the CDR3 is TGTGCCAGCACCCGACAGGACTATGGCTACACCTTC.

This clonotype was recorded at least ten times. Here the CDR3 DNA reads TGCGCCAGCAGCCAAACGGGGCTTAGCACTGAAGCTTTCTTT. Amino acids: CASSQTGLSTEAFF. The chain recombines TRBV4-1 with TRBJ1-1; maybe TRBD1 (5 bases). V dropped 2 bases and J dropped 4 bases, with 11 bases sitting between them. This CDR3 contains 14 residues. CDR1 is MGHRA, CDR2 YSYEKL, per germline.

The table lists this clonotype with a count of one. The gene calls are TRBV21-1 and TRBJ2-3; the DNA was not used to check the table's D call, TRBD1. TRBV21-1 is reported as a pseudogene. CDR3 size: 15 residues. CDR3 sequence: CASSNYRGRTDTQYF. In DNA form, the CDR3 reads TGTGCCAGCAGCAATTACAGGGGCCGGACAGATACGCAGTATTTT.

A remark on this clonotype: This may be a read error: a much more frequent sequence differs by one nucleotide. V usage is TRBV7-2 and J usage is TRBJ2-7, with D perhaps matching TRBD1 (6 bases). This CDR3 region has 14 residues. CDR1 SGHTA and CDR2 FQGNSA come from the germline V gene. The germline V and J ends were trimmed by 5 bases and 2 bases, with 13 bases remaining between them. The CDR3: CASSLGAIPYEQYF. As DNA, the CDR3 is TGTGCCAGCAGCCTGGGGGCCATACCCTACGAGCAGTACTTC. The full variable domain, rest sourced from reference TRBV7-2 and TRBJ2-7, is GAGVSQSPSNKVTEKGKDVELRCDPISGHTALYWYRQSLGQGLEFLIYFQGNSAPDKSGLPSDRFSAERTGGSVSTLTIQRTQQEDSAVYLCASSLGAIPYEQYFGPGTRLTVT.

This rearrangement joins TRBV15 to TRBJ2-3; no clear D. The ends were cut back, 4 bases at V and 5 bases at J, with 19 bases in the middle. Germline assignment: CDR1 LNHNV and CDR2 YYDKDF (reference sequence). The CDR3 length is 16 residues. The CDR3 loop reads CATSTSGQNQEDTQYF. In DNA, the CDR3 is TGTGCCACCAGCACCTCGGGCCAGAACCAAGAAGATACGCAGTATTTT.

The genes are TRBV20-1 and TRBJ1-1; no clear D. Per germline, CDR1 DFQATT and CDR2 SNEGSKA (reference sequence). Trimming pared 1 base from V and 5 bases from J, leaving 11 bases between. The CDR3 totals 13 residues. The CDR3 nucleotides read TGCAGTGCTAGAGTGGCGCTGAGAACTGAAGCTTTCTTT. Translation gives CSARVALRTEAFF.